The 3 T cell receptor beta chains below all came from one sample that was sequenced in a study of CD8+ T cells in alopecia areata. cDNA prepared by RNA extraction and subsequent reverse transcription served as the template for sequencing. Repertoires were generated with immunoSEQ multiplex PCR, while TCRdb's copy carries only in-frame clones and drops some. The table has over 120,000 clones, about 47% seen once; the top ten hold 0.85% to 1%. The material was CD4+ T cells sorted from blood, obtained at week 0. The source of these receptors is a human donor with alopecia areata.

The J gene is TRBJ2-5, the V gene TRBV9; D is ambiguous. The V end was cut by 0 bases, the J end by 4 bases, with 10 bases between. The CDR3 spans 14 residues. Germline loops: CDR1 SGDLS, CDR2 YYNGEE. Written as DNA, the CDR3 is TGTGCCAGCAGCGTAGGTCTGTTCCCAGAGACCCAGTACTTC. Translated, it gives CASSVGLFPETQYF.

The J gene is TRBJ1-5, the V gene TRBV6-6; 9 bases are a match to TRBD1. The J segment lost 3 bases and the V segment lost 5 bases, leaving 8 bases of the junction unmatched. Germline V gives CDR1 MNHNY, CDR2 SVGAGI (reference sequence). The CDR3 loop spans 16 amino acids. CDR3 DNA: TGTGCCAGCAGTCCGGGACAGGGAGGAAACAATCAGCCCCAGCATTTT. Translation gives CASSPGQGGNNQPQHF.

The V call is TRBV5-1, the J call TRBJ2-6, with D unresolved. CDR3 length equals 16 residues. The V gene's germline CDR1 is SGHRS and CDR2 YFSETQ. V lost 0 bases and J 2 bases, leaving 9 bases between the germline ends. This chain's CDR3 is CASSLGLGPGANVLTF. The CDR3 DNA reads as TGCGCCAGCAGCTTGGGTCTGGGCCCTGGGGCCAACGTCCTGACTTTC. The whole variable domain, filled in from reference TRBV5-1 and TRBJ2-6, reads KAGVTQTPRYLIKTRGQQVTLSCSPISGHRSVSWYQQTPGQGLQFLFEYFSETQRNKGNFPGRFSGRQFSNSRSEMNVSTLELGDSALYLCASSLGLGPGANVLTFGAGSRLTVL.